This T cell receptor (beta chain) came from a study of blood T cell repertoires in COVID-19 (dated by TCRdb to 2020 to 2022). Regarding the research as a whole: Collaborator samples came from the United States, Italy and Spain and covered acute and convalescent phases of COVID-19. A freely available public database, intended as a resource for researchers studying the immune response to SARS-CoV-2, is where the repertoires were released. HLA class I and class II types, where available, came from metadata supplied by the sample provider rather than from assay-based typing. Samples were obtained from the ongoing ImmuneRACE study (first 160 participants) and from some 1,300 subjects provided by 6 global collaborators. Subjects who had been exposed to COVID-19, were actively infected with it, or had recovered from it provided the deeply sampled blood TCRbeta repertoires that made up the dataset. Sample metadata almost always included a de-identified subject ID, COVID-19 status, age in years and sex. The prospective study material was composed of cDNA or gDNA derived from T cells, B-cell-depleted T cells, or PBMCs. Points the paper makes about the study in general: The quantity of clinical and demographic metadata differed by source and by participant and was supplied without curation.

Trimming removed 3 bases from V and 4 bases from J, leaving 10 bases between the germline ends. CDR1 is given as MGHRA and CDR2 as YSYEKL, both from the germline V gene. The CDR3 holds 14 amino acids from the cysteine to the phenylalanine. The retained sequence is limited to the CDR3, 42 bases, with the frame set at the first base. Regarding this clone: Its target antigen remains unknown. No base-level quality is on record; no much larger clone is a single base apart.

TCRbeta CDR3 regions were amplified from genomic DNA by means of the immunoSEQ Assay, a bias-controlled multiplex PCR. Regarding the original processing steps: The number of nucleated cells in each sample was estimated from the amplification of reference gene primers within the assay. To quantify the absolute abundance of each unique TCRbeta CDR3 rearrangement, sequence reads were collapsed and filtered. Productive Simpson clonality was computed per sample as the square root of Simpson's diversity index over productive rearrangements. The source is immuneACCESS, and TCRdb retained only in-frame sequences with V and J called. Part of the clones is not carried over; for the studies checked, unresolved V genes explain less than half of this, and the remainder is unexplained. The V and J calls and clone size are taken from that table; D and trimming were inferred from the DNA. For this sample there are 120,000 to 150,000 clones; 84% appear just once. The ten biggest clones cover roughly 6.8% of the sample.

The collaborating institutions used their own protocols to collect whole blood in K2EDTA tubes. For TCRbeta analysis, collaborators shipped samples in one of three forms: frozen whole blood, isolated PBMCs, or DNA extracted from either of those sample types. This TCR was sampled from a woman aged 45-65 years in a cohort sampled during active or convalescent COVID-19. The sequence is built from TRBV4-1 and TRBJ1-3, with TRBD1 perhaps the D gene, on 5 matching bases. Sequenced input: peripheral blood. The CDR3 has the sequence CASSQARTGNTIYF. The nucleotides read TGCGCCAGCAGCCAGGCACGGACAGGAAACACCATATATTTT.